Sequencing of this T cell receptor (beta chain) was carried out in a study of shared clonotypes between healthy human individuals. Trimming took 4 bases from V and 5 from J, leaving 9 bases between them. This CDR3 spans 11 amino acids. Germline V gene sequence: CDR1 DFQATT, CDR2 SNEGSKA (reference sequence). For each subset, genomic DNA was distributed in equal portions over several immunoSEQ plates. The repertoire was sequenced with immunoSEQ multiplex PCR; TCRdb's copy has only in-frame clones and lacks some. The sample lists some 2,500,000 clones, 80% to 95% occurring once. This clone was recorded once.

Sequenced: naive CD4+ T cells from PBMCs. Subset specified: CD45RA+ positively selected. This chain joins TRBV20-1 and TRBJ2-7, with unresolved D. The clonotype was recovered from a man between 18 and 29 years old in good health. Some clones in this sample may be carry-over from other donors' samples. The CDR3 spells CSAIVRDEQYF. The CDR3 nucleotides are TGCAGTGCTATTGTCCGCGACGAGCAGTACTTC.